A single sample gave rise to the 18 T cell receptor beta chains below, sequenced in a study of blood T cell repertoires in COVID-19. Assay used: immunoSEQ multiplex PCR; TCRdb lists only in-frame clones, some missing. The table includes roughly 80,000 clones, roughly 89% detected once. Input material: peripheral blood. The receptor set was obtained from a man aged 50 to 59 with acute or convalescent COVID-19.

This sequence joins TRBV19 and TRBJ2-7; 11 bases are a match to TRBD1. This CDR3 is built from 14 residues. V lost 3 bases and J lost 3; bases outside the gene matches: 1. Germline CDR1 LNHDA, CDR2 SQIVND (reference sequence). In nucleotides, the CDR3 is TGTGCCAGTAGTATCGGGACAGGGGGCTACGAGCAGTACTTC. Encoded protein: CASSIGTGGYEQYF.

The chain employs TRBV19 and TRBJ2-7; D is ambiguous. Trimming left V 6 bases short and J 6 bases short, with 9 bases between. The CDR3 spans 11 residues. Per the germline V gene, CDR1 is LNHDA and CDR2 is SQIVND (reference sequence). The DNA for the CDR3 is TGTGCCAGTAGCAACTACGGCGAGCAGTACTTC. It encodes CASSNYGEQYF.

The chain joins TRBV9 to TRBJ1-1, with D possibly matching TRBD1 (5 bases). With 1 base removed from V and 4 bases from J, the gap between germline ends came to 14 bases. This CDR3 spans 15 amino acids. Germline V CDR1 and CDR2: SGDLS, YYNGEE. CDR3 in amino acids: CASSVRQGSGTEAFF. CDR3 DNA: TGTGCCAGCAGCGTAAGGCAGGGCTCGGGCACTGAAGCTTTCTTT.

This sequence joins TRBV29-1 and TRBJ2-5; D remains ambiguous. The V end lost 4 bases, the J end lost 1 base, and 10 bases lay between the germline ends. Per the germline V gene, CDR1 is SQVTM and CDR2 is ANQGSEA. This CDR3 is 13 amino acids long. The CDR3 loop reads CSVGPPFQETQYF. CDR3 bases: TGCAGCGTTGGGCCTCCTTTCCAAGAGACCCAGTACTTC.

The CDR3 here is CASSIWTGNTEAFF. The CDR3 region has the DNA TGTGCCAGTAGCATTTGGACAGGGAACACTGAAGCTTTCTTT. The chain employs TRBV19 and TRBJ1-1; TRBD1 aligns across 7 bases. The V segment lost 6 bases and the J segment 1 base; nucleotides outside the gene matches: 5. Looked up from germline, CDR1 is LNHDA and CDR2 is SQIVND (reference sequence). The CDR3 runs to 14 residues.

The CDR3: CASSRTSGPYNEQFF. CDR3 bases: TGTGCCAGCAGCCGGACTAGCGGACCCTACAATGAGCAGTTCTTC. J is TRBJ2-1 and V is TRBV5-4; 10 bases fit TRBD2. The CDR3 extends over 15 amino acids. Per the germline V gene, CDR1 is SGHNT and CDR2 is YYREEE (reference sequence). The J segment lost 2 bases and the V segment lost 4 bases, leaving 3 bases of the junction unmatched.

The chain recombines TRBV18 with TRBJ2-7; D unclear. Per the germline V gene, CDR1 is KGHSH and CDR2 is LQKENI. This CDR3 has 12 residues. Trimming removed 3 bases at V and 7 bases at J, with 10 bases between. Here the CDR3 DNA reads TGTGCCAGCTCACCTAACGGAGAGGAGCAGTACTTC. Translated, it gives CASSPNGEEQYF. Full variable domain (missing parts from reference TRBV18 and TRBJ2-7): NAGVMQNPRHLVRRRGQEARLRCSPMKGHSHVYWYRQLPEEGLKFMVYLQKENIIDESGMPKERFSAEFPKEGPSILRIQQVVRGDSAAYFCASSPNGEEQYFGPGTRLTVT.

The chain links TRBV9 to TRBJ2-3; the match to TRBD2 covers 7 bases. This CDR3 is built from 15 residues. The V and J ends lost 6 bases and 0 bases, in that order; junction bases with no gene match: 7. Germline values: CDR1 SGDLS, CDR2 YYNGEE. In DNA, the CDR3 is TGTGCCAGCACGGGGGGACGATTTAGCACAGATACGCAGTATTTT. Encoded protein: CASTGGRFSTDTQYF.

This clone has only a few counts. V is TRBV7-9 and J is TRBJ2-1; 12 bases map to TRBD2. The CDR3 sequence is 14 residues long. V was pared by 7 bases and J by 9 bases, with 7 bases of the junction left unmatched. CDR1 is SEHNR, CDR2 FQNEAQ, per germline (reference sequence). The CDR3 loop is CASKRLAGEGEQFF. The DNA for the CDR3 is TGTGCCAGCAAAAGACTAGCGGGGGAGGGTGAGCAGTTCTTC.

The chain recombines TRBV11-2 with TRBJ2-1; tentative D call: TRBD2 (6 bases). The CDR3 extends over 15 amino acids. The germline V and J ends were trimmed by 0 bases and 7 bases, with 13 bases remaining between them. The germline V gene encodes CDR1 SGHAT and CDR2 FQNNGV. The CDR3 spells CASSLDRGGMNEQFF. The CDR3 coding sequence is TGTGCCAGCAGCTTAGATCGTGGGGGGATGAATGAGCAGTTCTTC.

The CDR3 nucleotides read TGTGCCACCGAATCACAGGGGAGAAGTGAAAAACTGTTTTTT. This translates into CATESQGRSEKLFF. This chain uses TRBV24-1 with TRBJ1-4, with 7 bases fitting TRBD1. The trim removed 9 bases at V and 7 bases at J, leaving 10 bases unmatched. Germline CDR1 reads KGHDR; CDR2 reads SFDVKD. The CDR3 sequence is 14 residues long.

V gene TRBV5-6 combines with J gene TRBJ1-1; 9 nucleotides agree with TRBD1. The V gene's germline CDR1 is SGHDT and CDR2 YYEEEE. The CDR3 contains 14 residues. V shed 6 bases and J 10 bases; nucleotides not matched to a gene: 13. The CDR3 sequence: CASNTGGGVRGAFF. The CDR3 DNA sequence: TGTGCCAGCAACACAGGGGGCGGGGTTCGGGGAGCTTTCTTT.

This chain connects TRBV7-9 to TRBJ2-5; 7 bases map to TRBD2. The length of the CDR3 is 15 residues. Germline CDR1 is SEHNR and CDR2 is FQNEAQ (reference sequence). The V and J ends lost 0 bases and 5 bases, in that order; junction bases with no gene match: 6. The CDR3 loop reads CASSLAEGSGETQYF. The CDR3 DNA sequence: TGTGCCAGCAGCTTAGCGGAGGGTAGCGGGGAGACCCAGTACTTC.

The V gene is TRBV5-1, the J gene TRBJ2-1, with D possibly TRBD2 on 5 matching bases. Trimming took off 1 base at V and 2 bases at J, with 10 bases between the two ends. CDR1 is SGHRS and CDR2 is YFSETQ in the germline V gene. This CDR3 contains 15 residues. This CDR3 is CASSLYATTYNEQFF. The CDR3 DNA follows: TGCGCCAGCAGCTTGTATGCGACTACCTACAATGAGCAGTTCTTC.

The V call is TRBV2, the J call TRBJ2-1, with 8 nucleotides matching TRBD2. Trimming took 1 base from V and 12 from J; bases not matched to a gene: 5. Germline V gene lookup returns CDR1 SNHLY and CDR2 FYNNEI. The CDR3 spans 13 residues. This chain's CDR3 is CASSEEKAGVQFF. The CDR3 nucleotides read TGTGCCAGCAGTGAAGAGAAAGCGGGAGTGCAGTTCTTC.

This clone was counted a few times. The genes are TRBV7-2 and TRBJ1-3; TRBD1 agrees at 8 bases. This CDR3 has 15 amino acids. V trimming: 2 bases; J trimming: 4 bases; junction bases outside the gene matches: 4. The germline gives CDR1 SGHTA, CDR2 FQGNSA. The CDR3 DNA reads as TGTGCCAGCAGCTTACAGGGGGCGCGGGGAAACACCATATATTTT. Translated: CASSLQGARGNTIYF.

J is TRBJ1-6 and V is TRBV5-1; no reliable D call. Germline CDR1 SGHRS, CDR2 YFSETQ. V was cut by 0 bases and J by 4 bases, with 11 bases left in between. CDR3 length: 16 residues. The CDR3: CASSLAGILYNSPLHF. Here the CDR3 DNA reads TGCGCCAGCAGCTTGGCGGGGATCCTATATAATTCACCCCTCCACTTT.

The chain uses TRBV20-1 and TRBJ1-1, with D possibly TRBD1 on 5 matching bases. The CDR3 sequence is 11 residues long. V gave up 5 bases and J gave up 7 bases, with 11 bases separating them. CDR1 and CDR2 (germline): DFQATT, SNEGSKA (reference sequence). The CDR3 protein is CSASTGYEAFF. CDR3 coding DNA: TGCAGTGCTTCAACAGGATATGAAGCTTTCTTT.